A single sample is the source of the 17 T cell receptor beta chains below, sequenced in a study of OX40 agonist ivuxolimab in advanced cancers. Sequenced by immunoSEQ multiplex PCR; TCRdb stores in-frame clones only, minus some. The sample shows about 71,000 clones, 84% of them seen only once. Sequences were derived from CD4+ or CD8+ T cells sorted from blood, sampled in a trial of the OX40 agonist ivuxolimab. These receptor sequences come from an adult with an advanced solid tumor such as melanoma, head and neck, liver or kidney cancer.

A few counts support this clone. The chain uses TRBV10-3 and TRBJ2-1; D possibly corresponds to TRBD2 (6 bases). V shed 8 bases and J shed 4 bases, with 12 bases lying between them. This CDR3 is 13 amino acids long. The germline CDR1 and CDR2 sequences are ENHRY and SYGVKD. The CDR3 coding sequence is TGTGCCATCCGAACGGGAGAGTACAATGAGCAGTTCTTC. Residues: CAIRTGEYNEQFF.

In DNA, the CDR3 is TGTGCCAGCAGCGAGGAGAACAGGGGGCGTCGGCAGCCCCAGCATTTT. Translation gives CASSEENRGRRQPQHF. V gene TRBV9 combines with J gene TRBJ1-5, with 9 bases that match TRBD1. V gave up 3 bases and J gave up 7 bases; unmatched junction bases: 11. Germline V lookup: CDR1 SGDLS, CDR2 YYNGEE. The CDR3 contains 16 residues.

The chain couples TRBV11-2 to TRBJ1-1, with D perhaps TRBD1 (6 bases). There are 15 residues in the CDR3. Germline assignment: CDR1 SGHAT and CDR2 FQNNGV. Deletions cut 3 bases from V and 0 bases from J, with 11 bases between. For the CDR3, the DNA is TGTGCCAGCAGCTTCGGACAGCTTATGAACACTGAAGCTTTCTTT. Protein sequence: CASSFGQLMNTEAFF.

CDR3 coding DNA: TGTGCCAGCAGTTATAGGTCAACCACAGATACGCAGTATTTT. This sequence encodes CASSYRSTTDTQYF. The V call is TRBV6-5, the J call TRBJ2-3, with unresolved D. Trimming removed 3 bases from V and 2 bases from J, with 9 bases in between. Germline V gene data show CDR1 as MNHEY and CDR2 as SVGAGI. The CDR3 runs 14 residues.

The V gene is TRBV15, the J gene TRBJ2-1; 11 positions match TRBD2. The CDR3 contains 16 residues. Germline lookup yields CDR1 LNHNV and CDR2 YYDKDF (reference sequence). With 3 bases clipped from V and 9 bases from J, the junction kept 10 bases outside the gene matches. The CDR3, as DNA: TGTGCCACCAGCAGGGGTAGCGGGGGGGCCGAGCTTGAGCAGTTCTTC. This sequence encodes CATSRGSGGAELEQFF.

The chain couples TRBV19 to TRBJ1-2, with a possible D match to TRBD1 (5 bases). The ends were cut back, 0 bases at V and 3 bases at J, with 5 bases in the middle. Germline values: CDR1 LNHDA, CDR2 SQIVND (reference sequence). The CDR3 length is 13 residues. DNA of the CDR3: TGTGCCAGTAGTATAGACAGGGACTATGGCTACACCTTC. Residues: CASSIDRDYGYTF.

The V gene is TRBV7-9, the J gene TRBJ2-1; 9 bases agree with TRBD2. V lost 5 bases to trimming and J lost 12 bases; unmatched junction nucleotides: 8. CDR1 and CDR2 (germline): SEHNR, FQNEAQ (reference sequence). The CDR3 runs 13 residues. The CDR3 nucleotides are TGTGCCAGCAGCCATGGGACTAGCCAATGGCAGTTCTTC. Its translation: CASSHGTSQWQFF.

The chain couples TRBV25-1 to TRBJ1-1, with D possibly matching TRBD1 (5 bases). The CDR3 spans 14 residues. The V and J ends lost 3 bases and 0 bases respectively, with 8 bases between them. Germline V CDR1 and CDR2: MGHDK, SYGVNS. The CDR3 bases are TGTGCCAGCAGTGACTTACAGGTGAACACTGAAGCTTTCTTT. It yields the protein CASSDLQVNTEAFF.

V usage is TRBV9 and J usage is TRBJ2-2; D may correspond to TRBD1 or TRBD2 (6 bases each). Germline loops: CDR1 SGDLS, CDR2 YYNGEE. The CDR3 length is 15 residues. V lost 4 bases and J lost 4, with 14 bases in between. The CDR3, as DNA: TGTGCCAGCAGCTTGGGGGGCCGGGGCACCGGGGAGCTGTTTTTT. Translated, it gives CASSLGGRGTGELFF.

The chain links TRBV11-2 to TRBJ2-1, with D maybe TRBD2 (6 bases). The CDR3 length is 15 residues. Germline V CDR1 and CDR2: SGHAT, FQNNGV. V shed 2 bases and J shed 1 base, with 9 bases lying between them. CDR3 region: CASSLLAGSYNEQFF. DNA for the CDR3: TGTGCCAGCAGCTTATTGGCGGGATCCTACAATGAGCAGTTCTTC. Full variable domain (remainder filled in from reference TRBV11-2 and TRBJ2-1): EAGVAQSPRYKIIEKRQSVAFWCNPISGHATLYWYQQILGQGPKLLIQFQNNGVVDDSQLPKDRFSAERLKGVDSTLKIQPAKLEDSAVYLCASSLLAGSYNEQFFGPGTRLTVL.

V gene TRBV6-6 combines with J gene TRBJ1-3, with D unclear. This CDR3 comprises 15 residues. Germline lookup yields CDR1 MNHNY and CDR2 SVGAGI (reference sequence). V lost 0 bases and J 0 bases, leaving 6 bases between the germline ends. The CDR3 DNA reads as TGTGCCAGCAGTTACTCGGCAGGCTCTGGAAACACCATATATTTT. Translated: CASSYSAGSGNTIYF.

This sequence joins TRBV6-1 and TRBJ1-5; D is uncertain. The germline V gene has CDR1 MNHNS and CDR2 SASEGT. This CDR3 has 14 amino acids. Trimming took 3 bases from V and 5 from J, leaving 11 bases between them. CDR3 protein: CASSDPPRYQPQHF. CDR3 sequence (DNA): TGTGCCAGCAGTGATCCCCCCCGTTATCAGCCCCAGCATTTT.

The chain joins TRBV7-9 to TRBJ2-7; 9 nucleotides match TRBD1. Germline loops: CDR1 SEHNR, CDR2 FQNEAQ (reference sequence). After removal of 5 bases from V and 9 bases from J, the junction contained 14 bases not matched to a gene. This CDR3 has 15 amino acids. CDR3 nucleotides: TGTGCCAGCAGCCTAGGACAGGGGCGGGTGTTACGGCAGTACTTC. This translates into CASSLGQGRVLRQYF.

The V gene is TRBV9, the J gene TRBJ1-1; possible D gene TRBD1, 5 bases. From germline, CDR1 is SGDLS and CDR2 YYNGEE. The CDR3 has 16 amino acids. Trimming pared 4 bases from V and 4 bases from J, leaving 20 bases between. CDR3 in DNA: TGTGCCAGCAGCCCATTGGGAAATGGGGGTAGCACTGAAGCTTTCTTT. It specifies CASSPLGNGGSTEAFF.

The chain joins TRBV28 to TRBJ2-5; no firm D call. Germline V gene data show CDR1 as MDHEN and CDR2 as SYDVKM. Trimming took off 6 bases at V and 4 bases at J, with 12 bases between the two ends. There are 13 residues in the CDR3. CDR3 coding DNA: TGTGCCAGCAGCCCGACGGTTCCAGAGACCCAGTACTTC. It codes for CASSPTVPETQYF.

The chain recombines TRBV5-1 with TRBJ2-3; the D gene is possibly TRBD1 (6 bases). The CDR3 contains 14 residues. Between the trimmed V and J ends, which lost 2 bases and 2 bases, there was a span of 9 bases. CDR1 is SGHRS and CDR2 is YFSETQ in the germline V gene. The CDR3 bases are TGCGCCAGCAGCTTCCAGGGGTACACAGATACGCAGTATTTT. Its protein product is CASSFQGYTDTQYF. The variable domain in full, with the rest retrieved from reference TRBV5-1 and TRBJ2-3, is KAGVTQTPRYLIKTRGQQVTLSCSPISGHRSVSWYQQTPGQGLQFLFEYFSETQRNKGNFPGRFSGRQFSNSRSEMNVSTLELGDSALYLCASSFQGYTDTQYFGPGTRLTVL.

This clone was observed a few times. The V and J genes are TRBV5-1 and TRBJ2-3; 9 nucleotides line up with TRBD2. From germline, CDR1 is SGHRS and CDR2 YFSETQ. V lost 2 bases, J lost 0 bases, and 4 bases stayed unmatched. The CDR3 sequence is 16 residues long. CDR3 region: CASSFVTSGSTDTQYF. The CDR3 nucleotides are TGCGCCAGCAGCTTTGTTACTAGCGGGAGCACAGATACGCAGTATTTT.